This T cell receptor (beta chain) stems from a study of blood T cell repertoires in COVID-19. Original processing notes: Counts of nucleated cells, estimated from reference gene primer amplification, were obtained. Assay used: immunoSEQ multiplex PCR; TCRdb lists only in-frame clones, some missing. V and J calls plus clone size are reproduced from that table; the DNA served to infer D and trimming. This sample has 70,000 to 100,000 clones; about 88% occur once, and the top ten carry roughly 45%. Deletions cut 0 bases from V and 0 bases from J, with 12 bases between. Germline V gene lookup returns CDR1 MNHEY and CDR2 SVGEGT. The CDR3 loop spans 16 amino acids.

The chain carries TRBV6-2 or TRBV6-3 and TRBJ2-7; the D is unclear. The specimen was peripheral blood. This sequence originates from a human donor in a cohort sampled during active COVID-19. CDR3 region: CASSYSAGASSYEQYF. The DNA for the CDR3 is TGTGCCAGCAGTTACTCGGCCGGAGCGAGCTCCTACGAGCAGTACTTC.